This T cell receptor beta chain was identified during a study of T cell repertoires in cytomegalovirus infection. Across the study: The authors used CMV epitopes that were HLA-C-restricted (recently identified) and HLA-B-restricted (well studied). Through public TCR beta signatures, both CMV infection and matching HLA type were indicated.

Using its own MiXCR run on the reads, TCRdb lists one record per CDR3 protein. The sample contains 750,000 to 950,000 distinct CDR3 sequences, under 35% of which appear only once. V was cut by 6 bases and J by 6 bases, with 7 bases left in between. CDR3 size: 10 residues. The V gene's germline CDR1 is DFQATT and CDR2 SNEGSKA (reference sequence). General study findings and limits: Clonotypes of TCR beta that were HLA-C-restricted and CMV-specific dominated the ex vivo response.

Concerning this clonotype: The target antigen is unknown.

The sample was cultured CD8+ T cells from PBMCs, taken from culture after CMV antigen stimulation. The genes are TRBV20-1 and TRBJ2-3, with D tentatively TRBD2 (5 bases). The receptor was derived from a human donor in good health (CMV status not recorded). Some clones in this sample may be carry-over from other donors' samples. The CDR3 spells CSAKRDTQYF. The CDR3 coding sequence is TGCAGTGCCAAGCGGGATACGCAGTATTTT.